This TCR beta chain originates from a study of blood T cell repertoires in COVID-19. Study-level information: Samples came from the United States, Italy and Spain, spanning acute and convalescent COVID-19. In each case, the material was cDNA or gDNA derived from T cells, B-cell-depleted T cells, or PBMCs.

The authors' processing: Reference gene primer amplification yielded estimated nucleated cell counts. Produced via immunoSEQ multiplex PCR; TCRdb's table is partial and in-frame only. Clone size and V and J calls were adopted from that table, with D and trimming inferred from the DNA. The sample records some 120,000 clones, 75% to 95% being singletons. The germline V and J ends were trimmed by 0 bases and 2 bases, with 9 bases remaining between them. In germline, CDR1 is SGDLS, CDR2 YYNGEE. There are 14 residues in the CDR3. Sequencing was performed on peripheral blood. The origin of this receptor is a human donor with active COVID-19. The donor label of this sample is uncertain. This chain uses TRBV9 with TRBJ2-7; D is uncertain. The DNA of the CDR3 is TGTGCCAGCAGCGTAGACGGTACCACCTACGAGCAGTACTTC. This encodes CASSVDGTTYEQYF.